This passage covers 6 T cell receptor beta chains from one sample sequenced in a study of blood T cell repertoires in COVID-19. The assay was immunoSEQ multiplex PCR, and TCRdb's table has in-frame clones only and misses some. Of approximately 67,000 clones in the sample, over 80% were seen once. The sequenced material came from peripheral blood. Every receptor here comes from a man aged 50 to 59 with active COVID-19.

This chain connects TRBV10-3 to TRBJ2-7; the match to TRBD1 covers 8 bases. CDR3 length: 12 residues. The V segment lost 2 bases and the J segment 9 bases; nucleotides outside the gene matches: 3. CDR1 and CDR2 (germline): ENHRY, SYGVKD. CDR3 amino acids: CAISERTGSQYF. In DNA form, the CDR3 reads TGTGCCATCAGTGAGAGGACAGGGTCGCAGTACTTC.

This clone was picked up one time. The chain carries TRBV27 and TRBJ2-7, with TRBD1 matching 9 bases. In germline, CDR1 is MNHEY, CDR2 SMNVEV (reference sequence). Unmatched junction bases numbered 5, after V lost 2 bases and J lost 3 bases. The CDR3 runs 15 residues. CDR3 DNA sequence: TGTGCCAGCAGTTTAACGGGACAGGGACTCTACGAGCAGTACTTC. Translated: CASSLTGQGLYEQYF.

CDR3 region: CASSRTGTTGELFF. As DNA, the CDR3 is TGCGCCAGCAGCCGGACAGGGACCACCGGGGAGCTGTTTTTT. The rearrangement links TRBV10-1 to TRBJ2-2, with 8 bases aligning to TRBD1. Trimming removed 6 bases from V and 4 bases from J; junction bases left unmatched: 4. This CDR3 is built from 14 residues. Germline V gives CDR1 WNHNN, CDR2 SYGVQD (reference sequence).

The chain uses TRBV27 and TRBJ2-1; 8 bases are a match to TRBD2. Germline-derived CDR1 and CDR2 are MNHEY and SMNVEV (reference sequence). The CDR3 length is 15 residues. Unmatched junction bases numbered 1, after V lost 3 bases and J lost 0 bases. In DNA form, the CDR3 reads TGTGCCAGCAGTTTTAGCGGGAACTCCTACAATGAGCAGTTCTTC. It yields the protein CASSFSGNSYNEQFF.

The rearrangement links TRBV14 to TRBJ2-2; TRBD1 aligns across 10 bases. This CDR3 is built from 14 residues. The J segment lost 5 bases and the V segment lost 9 bases, leaving 6 bases of the junction unmatched. Germline V gene lookup returns CDR1 SGHDN and CDR2 FVKESK. The CDR3 here is CASSGQGRTGELFF. CDR3 sequence (DNA): TGTGCCAGTTCGGGACAGGGGAGGACCGGGGAGCTGTTTTTT. Supplemented by reference TRBV14 and TRBJ2-2, the full variable domain reads EAGVTQFPSHSVIEKGQTVTLRCDPISGHDNLYWYRRVMGKEIKFLLHFVKESKQDESGMPNNRFLAERTGGTYSTLKVQPAELEDSGVYFCASSGQGRTGELFFGEGSRLTVL.

The chain combines TRBV7-9 with TRBJ2-7, with 7 bases matching TRBD1. Trimming at V came to 1 base and at J to 4 bases, leaving 10 bases not matched to a gene. Germline V gene sequence: CDR1 SEHNR, CDR2 FQNEAQ (reference sequence). The CDR3 has 16 residues. CDR3 amino acids: CASSLVGQPSPYEQYF. In DNA, the CDR3 is TGTGCCAGCAGCTTAGTGGGACAGCCCTCTCCGTACGAGCAGTACTTC.